This TCR beta chain was obtained from a study of blood T cell repertoires in COVID-19. Looking at the study overall: COVID-19 samples, acute and convalescent, were from the United States, Italy and Spain.

CDR1 and CDR2 (germline): SEHNR, FQNEAQ (reference sequence). The V and J ends lost 4 bases and 4 bases, in that order; junction bases with no gene match: 10. The CDR3 extends over 16 amino acids. Participant reports of clinical history set cohort assignment. Sequencing was performed with immunoSEQ multiplex PCR; in TCRdb, only in-frame clones are kept and a portion is missing. The profile shows approximately 150,000 clones, about 90% of them singletons. This clonotype originated in a human donor with acute COVID-19. The donor label of this sample is uncertain. The specimen was PBMCs or T cells enriched from blood (not recorded which). The rearrangement links TRBV7-9 to TRBJ2-3, with 8 bases fitting TRBD1. CDR3 amino acids: CASSSGQGRLSDTQYF. The CDR3 DNA is TGTGCCAGCAGCTCCGGACAGGGAAGGTTATCAGATACGCAGTATTTT. The whole variable domain, filled in from reference TRBV7-9 and TRBJ2-3, reads DTGVSQNPRHKITKRGQNVTFRCDPISEHNRLYWYRQTLGQGPEFLTYFQNEAQLEKSRLLSDRFSAERPKGSFSTLEIQRTEQGDSAMYLCASSSGQGRLSDTQYFGPGTRLTVL.